This T cell receptor (beta chain) was sequenced during a study of blood T cell repertoires in COVID-19. CDR3 length: 15 amino acids. The germline CDR1 and CDR2 sequences are SGHTA and FQGNSA. J gave up 7 bases and V 4 bases, and 10 bases lay outside the gene matches. Generated by immunoSEQ multiplex PCR, the TCRdb table keeps only in-frame clones and is missing some. The data contain 150,000 to 200,000 clones, roughly 80% of them singletons. The sequenced material came from peripheral blood. This chain joins TRBV7-2 and TRBJ1-1, with 9 bases aligning to TRBD1. The receptor comes from a woman aged 25 to 45 with acute or convalescent COVID-19. CDR3 region: CASSYRLGQGHEAFF. DNA of the CDR3: TGTGCCAGCAGCTACCGTCTGGGACAGGGACATGAAGCTTTCTTT.